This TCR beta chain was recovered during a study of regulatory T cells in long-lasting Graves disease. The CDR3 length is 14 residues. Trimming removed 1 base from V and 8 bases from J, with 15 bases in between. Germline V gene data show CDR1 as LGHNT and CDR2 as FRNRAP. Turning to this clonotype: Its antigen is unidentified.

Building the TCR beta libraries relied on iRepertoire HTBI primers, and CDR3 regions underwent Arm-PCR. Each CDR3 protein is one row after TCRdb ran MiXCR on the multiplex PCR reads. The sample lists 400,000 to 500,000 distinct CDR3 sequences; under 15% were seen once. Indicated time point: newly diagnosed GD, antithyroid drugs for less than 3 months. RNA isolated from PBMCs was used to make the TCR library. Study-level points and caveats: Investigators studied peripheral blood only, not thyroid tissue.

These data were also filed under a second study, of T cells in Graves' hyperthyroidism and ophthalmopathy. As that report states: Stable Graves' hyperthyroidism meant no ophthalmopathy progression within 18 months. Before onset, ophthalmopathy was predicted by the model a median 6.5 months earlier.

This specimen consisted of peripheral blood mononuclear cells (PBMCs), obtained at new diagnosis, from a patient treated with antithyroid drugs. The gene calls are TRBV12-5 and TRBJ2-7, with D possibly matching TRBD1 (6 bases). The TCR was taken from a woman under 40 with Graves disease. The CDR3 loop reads CASGLDREYHKQYF. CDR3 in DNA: TGTGCTAGTGGTTTGGACAGGGAATACCACAAGCAGTACTTC.